This T cell receptor beta chain was sequenced during a study of T-cell reconstitution after alpha-beta-depleted transplantation in children. The CDR3 has 15 amino acids. V lost 3 bases to trimming and J lost 4 bases, with 15 bases between them. Per germline, CDR1 MDHEN and CDR2 SYDVKM. This clonotype has ten or more counts. A library of TCRbeta sequences, prepared with unique molecular identifiers, was generated. Using its own MiXCR run on the PCR reads, TCRdb lists one record per CDR3 protein. The table lists 250,000 to 300,000 distinct CDR3 sequences, about 9.4% of them singletons. This clonotype originated in a boy under two years old with acute myeloid leukemia, due to receive a stem cell transplant. V usage is TRBV28 and J usage is TRBJ1-1; D gene unclear. This specimen consisted of PBMCs, obtained before TCRalphabeta/CD19-depleted stem cell transplant. The CDR3 spells CASSLPSPKGTEAFF. For the CDR3, the DNA is TGTGCCAGCAGTTTGCCGTCTCCTAAGGGCACTGAAGCTTTCTTT.